This T cell receptor beta chain was found in a study of monozygotic twins with inflammatory bowel disease. Germline CDR1 is KGHSH and CDR2 is LQKENI. The CDR3 length is 14 residues. With eight separate reactions per sample, the authors made cDNA. Using the 5' RACE reads, TCRdb records one entry per CDR3 protein without DNA. This sample's table reports some 170,000 distinct CDR3 sequences. The TCR comes from a human donor with ulcerative colitis or Crohn's disease, or a healthy co-twin of an affected twin (not recorded which). The chain is built from TRBV18 and TRBJ2-7. The specimen was blood. This CDR3 is CASSREERGHEQYF.